The subject of this entry is one T cell receptor (beta chain). The target antigen is unknown. Both 60 Vbeta primers and 13 Jbeta primers went into the PCR. Only in-frame clones appear in the TCRdb table, and some are missing; sequencing was by immunoSEQ multiplex PCR. Counted here are some 190,000 clones, more than 60% occurring once; the ten biggest clones make up about 1.5%. This record belongs to a study of cytomegalovirus exposure and HLA in healthy donors. Study results and limitations: TRBV6-2, TRBV6-3 and other indistinguishable V segments were excluded. The authors confirmed in vitro that a few CMV-associated chains were specific for CMV antigens.

Germline V gene lookup returns CDR1 SNHLY and CDR2 FYNNEI. V gave up 7 bases and J gave up 7 bases; unmatched junction bases: 10. This CDR3 is built from 14 residues. This sequence joins TRBV2 and TRBJ1-1; TRBD1 aligns across 9 bases. The sequencing input was PBMCs. This TCR came from a man aged 18 to 35 in good health and CMV-seronegative. This CDR3 reads CASILQGAYNEAFF. CDR3 DNA: TGTGCCAGCATTCTACAGGGGGCCTATAATGAAGCTTTCTTT.